This is a list of T cell receptor beta chains from one sample in a study of shared clonotypes between healthy human individuals. Generated by immunoSEQ multiplex PCR, the TCRdb table keeps only in-frame clones and is missing some. In the table there are approximately 330,000 clones, 73% of which are singletons. Sequencing was performed on memory CD4+ T cells sorted from blood. All receptors come from a man aged 25 to 40 in good health. The CDR3 runs from the conserved cysteine through the conserved F or W. Fields, in order: D gene, clone size, V gene, J gene, CDR3 protein, CDR3 DNA. The D gene is left open where the match is weak. Clone size is shown for a subset of rows, as once, few, many or a class of expanded clone.

-,few,TRBV30,TRBJ2-1,CAWSEGLREGSRWLSYNEQFF,TGTGCCTGGAGTGAAGGCCTTAGAGAAGGTTCTAGATGGCTTTCCTACAATGAGCAGTTCTTC
-,-,TRBV6-4,TRBJ2-1,CASSPGPYNEQFF,TGTGCCAGCAGTCCGGGGCCGTACAATGAGCAGTTCTTC
-,few,TRBV5-5,TRBJ2-3,CASSWGFTDTQYF,TGTGCCAGCAGCTGGGGCTTCACAGATACGCAGTATTTT
-,-,TRBV10-3,TRBJ2-5,CAIRSHQQETQYF,TGTGCCATCAGGTCCCACCAGCAAGAGACCCAGTACTTC
TRBD2,once,TRBV10-3,TRBJ2-1,CAISEEAGRNEQFF,TGTGCCATCAGTGAGGAAGCGGGGCGGAATGAGCAGTTCTTC
-,-,TRBV18,TRBJ2-5,CASSEEQGREETQYF,TGTGCCAGCTCAGAAGAGCAGGGGCGGGAAGAGACCCAGTACTTC
TRBD2,-,TRBV11-2,TRBJ2-3,CASSPLVAGVADTQYF,TGTGCCAGCAGCCCCCTGGTAGCGGGAGTAGCAGATACGCAGTATTTT
-,-,TRBV5-6,TRBJ2-5,CASTSRLSETQYF,TGTGCCAGCACATCCCGCCTGTCGGAGACCCAGTACTTC
-,-,TRBV7-2,TRBJ2-1,CASSPRAYNEQFF,TGTGCCAGCAGCCCACGGGCATACAATGAGCAGTTCTTC
-,-,TRBV10-1,TRBJ2-7,CASSGHRPYEQYF,TGCGCCAGCAGTGGTCACAGGCCATACGAGCAGTACTTC
TRBD2,-,TRBV9,TRBJ2-2,CASTDHSSGSAYTGELFF,TGTGCCAGCACCGACCATTCTAGCGGGAGCGCTTACACCGGGGAGCTGTTTTTT
-,-,TRBV11-2,TRBJ1-1,CASRIGMNTEAFF,TGTGCCAGCAGAATAGGGATGAACACTGAAGCTTTCTTT
-,-,TRBV19,TRBJ2-4,CASSPWTENIQYF,TGTGCCAGTAGTCCTTGGACAGAAAACATTCAGTACTTC
-,-,TRBV7-7,TRBJ2-5,CASSPQGGGLYF,TGTGCTAGCAGCCCCCAGGGGGGCGGGCTGTACTTC
-,-,TRBV27,TRBJ2-3,CASSPRADRTDTQYF,TGTGCCAGCAGTCCCCGGGCAGATAGGACAGATACGCAGTATTTT
-,many,TRBV19,TRBJ2-1,CATQVGRNEQFF,TGTGCCACGCAAGTGGGCCGCAATGAGCAGTTCTTC
-,-,TRBV5-6,TRBJ2-7,CASSLGVRDYEQYF,TGTGCCAGCAGTTTAGGGGTCAGGGACTACGAGCAGTACTTC
-,-,TRBV7-7,TRBJ1-3,CASSPTVAGNTIYF,TGTGCTAGCAGCCCAACAGTGGCTGGAAACACCATATATTTT
TRBD1,-,TRBV9,TRBJ2-7,CASRGPGTGRYEQYF,TGTGCCAGCCGCGGGCCCGGGACAGGGCGCTACGAGCAGTACTTC
TRBD1,-,TRBV5-4,TRBJ1-2,CASSLRQGALYGYTF,TGTGCCAGCAGCCTCCGACAGGGTGCCCTCTATGGCTACACCTTC
-,many,TRBV28,TRBJ2-2,CASSLSGLTTGELFF,TGTGCCAGCAGTTTATCGGGACTTACCACCGGGGAGCTGTTTTTT
-,once,TRBV5-1,TRBJ1-1,CASSFSANTEAFF,TGCGCCAGCAGCTTCTCCGCGAACACTGAAGCTTTCTTT
TRBD1,-,TRBV11-3,TRBJ2-3,CASSLEGQGSTDTQYF,TGTGCCAGCAGCTTAGAAGGACAGGGGAGCACAGATACGCAGTATTTT
-,-,TRBV6-6,TRBJ2-4,CASSYYPGNSKNIQYF,TGTGCCAGCAGTTACTATCCAGGAAACTCCAAAAACATTCAGTACTTC
-,few,TRBV7-9,TRBJ1-1,CASSLSINTEAFF,TGTGCCAGCAGCTTAAGTATAAACACTGAAGCTTTCTTT
-,-,TRBV2,TRBJ2-7,CASSEDPSSYEQYF,TGTGCCAGCAGTGAAGATCCCAGCTCCTACGAGCAGTACTTC
TRBD1,-,TRBV5-1,TRBJ1-3,CASSLVGQGTWSGNTIYF,TGCGCCAGCAGCTTGGTTGGACAGGGGACTTGGTCTGGAAACACCATATATTTT
-,few,TRBV28,TRBJ1-5,CASRPPGAPGMTQHF,TGTGCCAGCAGACCCCCAGGGGCCCCGGGGATGACCCAGCATTTT
TRBD1,-,TRBV6-5,TRBJ2-2,CASRQGPDTGELFF,TGTGCCAGCAGACAGGGGCCGGACACCGGGGAGCTGTTTTTT
TRBD1,few,TRBV7-9,TRBJ1-4,CASSLRDSNEKLFF,TGTGCCAGCAGCTTAAGGGACAGTAATGAAAAACTGTTTTTT
-,-,TRBV5-6,TRBJ1-4,CASSRFRAARNEKLFF,TGTGCCAGCAGCCGATTCAGGGCCGCGCGGAATGAAAAACTGTTTTTT
-,-,TRBV6-1,TRBJ2-1,CASSYEFEQFF,TGTGCCAGCAGTTACGAGTTTGAGCAGTTCTTC
TRBD1,once,TRBV19,TRBJ1-1,CASIHRQGSEAFF,TGTGCCAGTATCCACCGACAGGGCTCTGAAGCTTTCTTT
-,-,TRBV7-2,TRBJ2-1,CASSPGLNEQFF,TGTGCCAGCAGCCCGGGGCTTAATGAGCAGTTCTTC
-,-,TRBV5-6,TRBJ2-3,CASSSRHTDTQYF,TGTGCCAGCAGCTCCCGGCACACAGATACGCAGTATTTT
-,-,TRBV7-2,TRBJ2-3,CASSLESAGADTQYF,TGTGCCAGCAGCTTAGAGTCGGCAGGGGCGGATACGCAGTATTTT
TRBD1,-,TRBV6-1,TRBJ1-1,CASSDVTGSEAFF,TGTGCCAGCAGTGATGTGACAGGGTCTGAAGCTTTCTTT
-,-,TRBV7-9,TRBJ2-5,CASSIRVQQTQYF,TGTGCCAGCAGCATTCGGGTACAACAGACCCAGTACTTC
TRBD2,-,TRBV18,TRBJ2-3,CASSPLREGRTDTQYF,TGTGCCAGCTCACCATTGAGGGAGGGCCGGACAGATACGCAGTATTTT
-,-,TRBV7-6,TRBJ1-1,CASSSDTNTEAFF,TGTGCCAGCAGCTCCGACACAAACACTGAAGCTTTCTTT
-,many,TRBV20-1,TRBJ2-1,CSASWESEQFF,TGCAGTGCTAGCTGGGAAAGTGAGCAGTTCTTC
-,-,TRBV6-5,TRBJ2-7,CASSLDYQYPYEQYF,TGTGCCAGCAGTCTGGACTACCAATATCCCTACGAGCAGTACTTC
-,-,TRBV7-9,TRBJ2-1,CASSVDGGKSYNEQFF,TGTGCCAGCAGCGTAGACGGCGGGAAATCCTACAATGAGCAGTTCTTC
TRBD1,-,TRBV11-2,TRBJ1-4,CASSGTGGGREKLFF,TGTGCCAGCAGCGGGACAGGAGGGGGCCGAGAAAAACTGTTTTTT
TRBD1,few,TRBV4-1,TRBJ2-5,CASSLGGLQETQYF,TGCGCCAGCAGCCTAGGGGGCCTACAAGAGACCCAGTACTTC
TRBD2,-,TRBV19,TRBJ2-7,CASMPSGRSLHEQYF,TGTGCCAGTATGCCTAGCGGGAGAAGCTTACACGAGCAGTACTTC
TRBD1,-,TRBV6-6,TRBJ2-5,CASSYAGTGGETQYF,TGTGCCAGCAGTTACGCCGGGACAGGAGGAGAGACCCAGTACTTC
TRBD1,once,TRBV5-4,TRBJ2-3,CASSSLTGSRTDTQYF,TGTGCCAGCAGCTCCCTGACAGGGAGCCGGACAGATACGCAGTATTTT
-,-,TRBV2,TRBJ1-3,CASSEVGSLSGNTIYF,TGTGCCAGCAGTGAAGTTGGCAGCCTCTCTGGAAACACCATATATTTT
-,-,TRBV5-5,TRBJ1-2,CASSPYRGSLDGYTF,TGTGCCAGCAGCCCTTACCGGGGTTCCCTCGATGGCTACACCTTC
TRBD2,few,TRBV9,TRBJ2-2,CASSVDLAGGPVGELFF,TGTGCCAGCAGCGTAGACTTAGCGGGAGGGCCGGTCGGGGAGCTGTTTTTT
-,-,TRBV7-2,TRBJ1-2,CASSLEGRGPTNYGYTF,TGTGCCAGCAGCTTAGAGGGGCGGGGGCCTACTAACTATGGCTACACCTTC